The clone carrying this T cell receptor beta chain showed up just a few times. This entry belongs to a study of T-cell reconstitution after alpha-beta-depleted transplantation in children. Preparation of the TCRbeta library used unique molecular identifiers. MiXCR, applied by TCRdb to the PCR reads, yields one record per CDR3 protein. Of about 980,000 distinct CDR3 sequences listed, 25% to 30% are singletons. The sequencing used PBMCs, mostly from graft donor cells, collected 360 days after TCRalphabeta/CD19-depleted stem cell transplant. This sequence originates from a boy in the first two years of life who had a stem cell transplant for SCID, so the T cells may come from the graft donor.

CDR3 residues: CATSSGSRQGRRFSEAFF. Written as DNA, the CDR3 is TGTGCCACCAGCAGTGGGAGCCGGCAGGGGCGAAGGTTTTCTGAAGCTTTCTTT. The V and J genes are TRBV15 and TRBJ1-1; the D gene is possibly TRBD1 (6 bases). V lost 3 bases and J 6 bases, leaving 26 bases between the germline ends. Germline V gene sequence: CDR1 LNHNV, CDR2 YYDKDF (reference sequence). CDR3 length equals 18 residues.